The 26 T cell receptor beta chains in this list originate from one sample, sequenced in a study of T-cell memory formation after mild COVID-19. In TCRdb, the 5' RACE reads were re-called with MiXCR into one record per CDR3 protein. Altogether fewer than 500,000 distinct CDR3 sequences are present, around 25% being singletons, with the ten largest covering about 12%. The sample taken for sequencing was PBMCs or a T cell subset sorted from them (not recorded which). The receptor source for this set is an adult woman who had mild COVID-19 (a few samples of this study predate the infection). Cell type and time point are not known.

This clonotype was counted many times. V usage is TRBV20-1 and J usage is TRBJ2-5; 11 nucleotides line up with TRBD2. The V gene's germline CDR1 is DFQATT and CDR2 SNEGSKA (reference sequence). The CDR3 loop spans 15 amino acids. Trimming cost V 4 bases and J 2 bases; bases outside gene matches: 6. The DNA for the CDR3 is TGCAGTGCTATGCCACTAGCGGGAGCACAAGAGACCCAGTACTTC. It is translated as CSAMPLAGAQETQYF.

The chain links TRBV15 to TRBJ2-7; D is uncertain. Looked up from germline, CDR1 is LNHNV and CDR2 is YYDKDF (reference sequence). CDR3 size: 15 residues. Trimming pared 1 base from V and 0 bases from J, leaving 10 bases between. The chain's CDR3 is CATSRVGGSSYEQYF. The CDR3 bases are TGTGCCACCAGCAGAGTAGGCGGTAGCTCCTACGAGCAGTACTTC.

The CDR3 reads CSARNVRGANTGELFF. As DNA, the CDR3 is TGCAGTGCAAGAAACGTCAGGGGTGCGAACACCGGGGAGCTGTTTTTT. This sequence joins TRBV20-1 and TRBJ2-2, with a possible D match to TRBD1 (6 bases). The CDR3 covers 16 residues. Germline CDR1 and CDR2: DFQATT and SNEGSKA (reference sequence). Trimming pared 6 bases from V and 0 bases from J, leaving 17 bases between.

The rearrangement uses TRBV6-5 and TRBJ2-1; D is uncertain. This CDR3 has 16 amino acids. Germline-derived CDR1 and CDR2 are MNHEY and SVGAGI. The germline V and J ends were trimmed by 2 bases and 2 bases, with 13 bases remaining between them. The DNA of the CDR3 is TGTGCCAGCAGTTACAATTATCCGGTCCCCTACAATGAGCAGTTCTTC. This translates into CASSYNYPVPYNEQFF.

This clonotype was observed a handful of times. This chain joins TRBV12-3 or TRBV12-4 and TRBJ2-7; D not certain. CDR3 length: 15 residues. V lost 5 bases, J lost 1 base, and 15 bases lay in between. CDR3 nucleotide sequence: TGTGCCAGCAGTCCGCGGTTAGTTTCTTCCTACGAGCAGTACTTC. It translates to CASSPRLVSSYEQYF.

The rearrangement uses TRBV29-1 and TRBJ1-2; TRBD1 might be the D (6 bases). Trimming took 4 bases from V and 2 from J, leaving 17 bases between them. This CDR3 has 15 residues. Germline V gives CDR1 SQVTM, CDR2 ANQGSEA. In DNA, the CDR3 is TGCAGCGTTGCCGCTTCGGGACACACGAACTATGGCTACACCTTC. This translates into CSVAASGHTNYGYTF.

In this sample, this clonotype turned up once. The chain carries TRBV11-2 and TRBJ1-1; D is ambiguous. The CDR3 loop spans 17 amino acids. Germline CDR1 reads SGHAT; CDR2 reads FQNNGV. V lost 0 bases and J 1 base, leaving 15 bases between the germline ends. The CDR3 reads CASSLESRGRANTEAFF. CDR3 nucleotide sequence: TGTGCCAGCAGCTTAGAATCCAGAGGGAGGGCGAACACTGAAGCTTTCTTT.

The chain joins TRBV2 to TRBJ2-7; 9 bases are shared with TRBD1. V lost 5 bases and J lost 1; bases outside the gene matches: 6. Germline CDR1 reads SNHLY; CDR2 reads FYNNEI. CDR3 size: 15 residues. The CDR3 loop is CASSKTQGASYEQYF. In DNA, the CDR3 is TGTGCCAGCAGTAAAACACAGGGGGCATCCTACGAGCAGTACTTC.

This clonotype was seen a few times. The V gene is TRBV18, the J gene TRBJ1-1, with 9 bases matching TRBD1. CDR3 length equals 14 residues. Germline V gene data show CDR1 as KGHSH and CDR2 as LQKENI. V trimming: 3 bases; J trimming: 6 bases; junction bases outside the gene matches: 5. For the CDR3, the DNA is TGTGCCAGCTCACCCGGGACAGGGCCATCTGAAGCTTTCTTT. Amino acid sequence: CASSPGTGPSEAFF. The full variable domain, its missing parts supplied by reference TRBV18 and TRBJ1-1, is NAGVMQNPRHLVRRRGQEARLRCSPMKGHSHVYWYRQLPEEGLKFMVYLQKENIIDESGMPKERFSAEFPKEGPSILRIQQVVRGDSAAYFCASSPGTGPSEAFFGQGTRLTVV.

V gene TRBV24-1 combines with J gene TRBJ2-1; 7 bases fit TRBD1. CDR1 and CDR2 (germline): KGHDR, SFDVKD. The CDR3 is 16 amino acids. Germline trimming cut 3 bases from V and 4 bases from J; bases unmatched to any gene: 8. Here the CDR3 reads CATSDTTRGPYNEQFF. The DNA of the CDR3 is TGTGCCACCAGTGATACTACTAGGGGGCCGTACAATGAGCAGTTCTTC.

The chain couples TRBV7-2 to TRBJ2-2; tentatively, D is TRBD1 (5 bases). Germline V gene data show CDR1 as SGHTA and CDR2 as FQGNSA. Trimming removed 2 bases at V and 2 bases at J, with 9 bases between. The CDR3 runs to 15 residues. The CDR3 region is CASSLKTDNTGELFF. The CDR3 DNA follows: TGTGCCAGCAGCTTAAAGACAGACAACACCGGGGAGCTGTTTTTT.

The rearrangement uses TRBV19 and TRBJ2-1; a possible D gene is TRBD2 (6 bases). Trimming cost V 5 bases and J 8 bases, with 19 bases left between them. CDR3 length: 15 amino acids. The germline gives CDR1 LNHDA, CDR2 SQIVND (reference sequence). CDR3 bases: TGTGCCAGTAGTCTTCGGGACTCCCCTATGGATGAGCAGTTCTTC. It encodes CASSLRDSPMDEQFF.

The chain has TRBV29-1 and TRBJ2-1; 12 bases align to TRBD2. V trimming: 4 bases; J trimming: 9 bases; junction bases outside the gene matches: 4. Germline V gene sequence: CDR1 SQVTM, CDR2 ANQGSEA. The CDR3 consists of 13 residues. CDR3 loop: CSVGLAGELEQFF. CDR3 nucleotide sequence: TGCAGCGTTGGACTAGCGGGGGAACTTGAGCAGTTCTTC.

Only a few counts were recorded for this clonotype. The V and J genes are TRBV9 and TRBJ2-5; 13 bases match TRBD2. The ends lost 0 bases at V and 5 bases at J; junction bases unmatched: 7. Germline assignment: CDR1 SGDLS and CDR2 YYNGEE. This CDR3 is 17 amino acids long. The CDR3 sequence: CASSVGRLAGGSETQYF. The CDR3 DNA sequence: TGTGCCAGCAGCGTAGGGAGACTAGCGGGAGGATCGGAGACCCAGTACTTC.

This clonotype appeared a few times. In DNA, the CDR3 is TGCAGTGCCCGAGGACGGTCATATGGCTACACCTTC. This sequence encodes CSARGRSYGYTF. The rearrangement links TRBV20-1 to TRBJ1-2, with D hard to call. The CDR3 contains 12 residues. V lost 6 bases to trimming and J lost 5 bases, with 13 bases between them. The germline CDR1 and CDR2 sequences are DFQATT and SNEGSKA (reference sequence).

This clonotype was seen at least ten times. The CDR3 DNA reads TGCAGCGTTGAAGATCCGGGACAGGGGCGACACGAGCAGTACTTC. Its translation is CSVEDPGQGRHEQYF. V and J are TRBV29-1 and TRBJ2-7; 10 bases are shared with TRBD1. Germline assignment: CDR1 SQVTM and CDR2 ANQGSEA. The V and J ends lost 0 bases and 5 bases, in that order; junction bases with no gene match: 7. The CDR3 runs 15 residues.

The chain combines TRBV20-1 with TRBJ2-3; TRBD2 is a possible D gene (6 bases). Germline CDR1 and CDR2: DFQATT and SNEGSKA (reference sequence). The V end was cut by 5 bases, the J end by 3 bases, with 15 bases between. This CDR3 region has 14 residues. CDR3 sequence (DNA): TGCAGTGCTCCCCCCCGGGAGAATACAGATACGCAGTATTTT. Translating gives CSAPPRENTDTQYF.

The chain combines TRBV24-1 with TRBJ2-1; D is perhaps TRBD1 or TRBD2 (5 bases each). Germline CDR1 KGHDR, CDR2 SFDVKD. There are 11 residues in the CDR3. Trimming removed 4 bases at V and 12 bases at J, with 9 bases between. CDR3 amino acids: CATSEGVWQFF. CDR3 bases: TGTGCCACCAGTGAGGGGGTCTGGCAGTTCTTC.

The CDR3 region is CASSQESRTQYF. CDR3 bases: TGCGCCAGCAGCCAAGAGTCACGTACGCAGTATTTT. V gene TRBV4-1 combines with J gene TRBJ2-3; no definite D call. The CDR3 length is 12 residues. The V gene lost 0 bases and the J gene lost 8 bases, with 6 bases spanning the gap. Germline assignment: CDR1 MGHRA and CDR2 YSYEKL.

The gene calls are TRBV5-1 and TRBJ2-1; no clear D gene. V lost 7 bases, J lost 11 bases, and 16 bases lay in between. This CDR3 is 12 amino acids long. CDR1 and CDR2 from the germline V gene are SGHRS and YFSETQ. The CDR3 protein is CASSPGPGKQFF. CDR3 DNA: TGCGCCAGCTCCCCAGGCCCCGGAAAGCAGTTCTTC.

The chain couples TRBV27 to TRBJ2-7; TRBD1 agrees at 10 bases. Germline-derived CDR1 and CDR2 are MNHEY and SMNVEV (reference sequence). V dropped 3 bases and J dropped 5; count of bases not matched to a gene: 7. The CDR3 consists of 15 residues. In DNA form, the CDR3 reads TGTGCCAGCAGTTTTCCCGGGACAGGGGCCAACGAGCAGTACTTC. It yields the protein CASSFPGTGANEQYF.

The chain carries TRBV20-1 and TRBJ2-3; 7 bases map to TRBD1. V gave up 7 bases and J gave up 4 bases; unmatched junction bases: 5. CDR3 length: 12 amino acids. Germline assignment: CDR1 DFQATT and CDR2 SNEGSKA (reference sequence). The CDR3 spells CSGETGSDTQYF. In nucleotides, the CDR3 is TGCAGTGGTGAGACAGGGTCAGATACGCAGTATTTT.

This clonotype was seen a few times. The CDR3 sequence is CASSLAGLAVSSYNEQFF. The CDR3 DNA is TGTGCCAGCAGTTTAGCCGGTCTAGCGGTCAGCTCCTACAATGAGCAGTTCTTC. The chain employs TRBV12-3 or TRBV12-4 and TRBJ2-1; TRBD2 matches 7 bases. This CDR3 spans 18 amino acids. V lost 0 bases to trimming and J lost 0 bases; unmatched junction nucleotides: 8.

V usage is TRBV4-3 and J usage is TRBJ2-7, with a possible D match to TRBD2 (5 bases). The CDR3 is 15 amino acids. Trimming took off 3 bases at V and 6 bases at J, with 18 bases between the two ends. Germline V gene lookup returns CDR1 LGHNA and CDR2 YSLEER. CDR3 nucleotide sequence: TGCGCCAGCAGCCAGACGAGGGCTAGATGGAGCGAGCAGTACTTC. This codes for CASSQTRARWSEQYF.

The CDR3 here is CASSLSTAGRETQYF. The CDR3 coding sequence is TGTGCCAGCAGCTTGAGCACGGCGGGGAGGGAGACCCAGTACTTC. J is TRBJ2-5 and V is TRBV5-6; D may be TRBD2 (6 bases). CDR1 and CDR2 from the germline V gene are SGHDT and YYEEEE. This CDR3 region has 15 residues. The ends were cut back, 1 base at V and 5 bases at J, with 15 bases in the middle.

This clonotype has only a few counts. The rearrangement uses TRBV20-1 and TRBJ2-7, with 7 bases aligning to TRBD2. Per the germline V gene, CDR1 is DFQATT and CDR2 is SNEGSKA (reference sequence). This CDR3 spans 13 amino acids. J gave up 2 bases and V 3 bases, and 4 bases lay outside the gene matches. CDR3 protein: CSASDGLAYEQYF. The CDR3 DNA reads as TGCAGTGCTAGTGACGGACTAGCCTACGAGCAGTACTTC.